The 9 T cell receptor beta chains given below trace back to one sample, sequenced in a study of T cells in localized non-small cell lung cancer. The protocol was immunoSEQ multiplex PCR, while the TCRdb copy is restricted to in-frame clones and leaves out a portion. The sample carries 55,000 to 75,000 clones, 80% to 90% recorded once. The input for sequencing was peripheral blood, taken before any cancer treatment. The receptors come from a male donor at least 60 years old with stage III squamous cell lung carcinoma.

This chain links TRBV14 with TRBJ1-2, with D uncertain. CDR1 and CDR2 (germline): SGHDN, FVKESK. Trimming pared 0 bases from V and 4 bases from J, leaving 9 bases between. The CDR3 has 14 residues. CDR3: CASSQEDGFYGYTF. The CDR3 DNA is TGTGCCAGCAGCCAAGAGGACGGATTCTATGGCTACACCTTC. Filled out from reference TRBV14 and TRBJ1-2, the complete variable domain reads EAGVTQFPSHSVIEKGQTVTLRCDPISGHDNLYWYRRVMGKEIKFLLHFVKESKQDESGMPNNRFLAERTGGTYSTLKVQPAELEDSGVYFCASSQEDGFYGYTFGSGTRLTVV.

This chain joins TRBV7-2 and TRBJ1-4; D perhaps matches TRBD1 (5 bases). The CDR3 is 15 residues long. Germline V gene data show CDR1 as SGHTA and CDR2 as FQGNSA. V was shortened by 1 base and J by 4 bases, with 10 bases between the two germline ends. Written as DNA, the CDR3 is TGTGCCAGCAGCTTAGGGGGCGCTGGTAATGAAAAACTGTTTTTT. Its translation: CASSLGGAGNEKLFF.

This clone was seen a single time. The CDR3 here is CASRSGTSGGARNEQFF. The CDR3 DNA follows: TGCGCCAGCCGGTCCGGGACTAGCGGGGGGGCAAGAAATGAGCAGTTCTTC. The gene calls are TRBV5-1 and TRBJ2-1, with TRBD2 matching 16 bases. Unmatched junction bases numbered 11, after V lost 7 bases and J lost 7 bases. Germline values: CDR1 SGHRS, CDR2 YFSETQ. This CDR3 region has 17 residues.

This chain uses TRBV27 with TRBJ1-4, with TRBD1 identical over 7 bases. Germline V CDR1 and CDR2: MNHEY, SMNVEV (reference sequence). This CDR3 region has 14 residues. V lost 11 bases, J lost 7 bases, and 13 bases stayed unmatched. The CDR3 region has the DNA TGTGCCTCAAGCCGGACAGGAGGTGGTGAAAAACTGTTTTTT. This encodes CASSRTGGGEKLFF. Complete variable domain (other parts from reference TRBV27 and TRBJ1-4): EAQVTQNPRYLITVTGKKLTVTCSQNMNHEYMSWYRQDPGLGLRQIYYSMNVEVTDKGDVPEGYKVSRKEKRNFPLILESPSPNQTSLYFCASSRTGGGEKLFFGSGTQLSVL.

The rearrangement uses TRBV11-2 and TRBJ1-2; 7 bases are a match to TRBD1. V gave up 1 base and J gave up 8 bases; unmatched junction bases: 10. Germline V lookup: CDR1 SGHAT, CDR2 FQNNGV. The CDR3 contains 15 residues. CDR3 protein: CASSLGVQGITGYTF. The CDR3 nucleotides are TGTGCCAGCAGCTTAGGGGTACAGGGGATTACGGGCTACACCTTC.

The CDR3: CASRKNKGQGATEAFF. The CDR3 nucleotides are TGTGCCAGCAGGAAAAACAAGGGACAGGGGGCCACTGAAGCTTTCTTT. The chain is built from TRBV28 and TRBJ1-1, with 12 bases identical to TRBD1. Germline V lookup: CDR1 MDHEN, CDR2 SYDVKM. CDR3 length: 16 residues. The V and J ends lost 6 bases and 4 bases, in that order; junction bases with no gene match: 9.

CDR3 sequence (DNA): TGTGCCATCAGTGAGTCAACTGTAGGGTACTACAATGAGCAGTTCTTC. It specifies CAISESTVGYYNEQFF. This rearrangement joins TRBV10-3 to TRBJ2-1, with D unclear. Per the germline V gene, CDR1 is ENHRY and CDR2 is SYGVKD. Between the trimmed V and J ends, which lost 0 bases and 3 bases, there was a span of 12 bases. CDR3 length: 16 residues.

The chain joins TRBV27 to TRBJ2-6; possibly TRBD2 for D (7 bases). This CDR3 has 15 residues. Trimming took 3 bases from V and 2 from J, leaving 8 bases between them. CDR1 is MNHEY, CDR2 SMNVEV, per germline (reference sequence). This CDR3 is CASSFGGPGANVLTF. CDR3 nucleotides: TGTGCCAGCAGTTTCGGGGGGCCTGGGGCCAACGTCCTGACTTTC.

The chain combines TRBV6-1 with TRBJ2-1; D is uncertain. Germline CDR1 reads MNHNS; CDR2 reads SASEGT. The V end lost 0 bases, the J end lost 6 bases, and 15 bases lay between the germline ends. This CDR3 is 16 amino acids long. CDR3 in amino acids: CASSEAIYDRVNEQFF. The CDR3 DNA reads TGTGCCAGCAGTGAAGCGATATACGACCGGGTCAATGAGCAGTTCTTC.